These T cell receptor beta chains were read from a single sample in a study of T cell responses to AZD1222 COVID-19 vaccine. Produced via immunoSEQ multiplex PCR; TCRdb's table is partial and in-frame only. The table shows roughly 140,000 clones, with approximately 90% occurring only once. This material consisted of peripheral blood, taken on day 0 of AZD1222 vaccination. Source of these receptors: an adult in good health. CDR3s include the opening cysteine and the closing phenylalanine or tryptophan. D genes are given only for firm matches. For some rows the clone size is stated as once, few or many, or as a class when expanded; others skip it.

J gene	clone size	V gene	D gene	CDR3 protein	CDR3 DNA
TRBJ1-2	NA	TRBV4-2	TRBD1	CASSQDITSRGQAFSGNYGYTF	TGTGCCAGCAGCCAAGATATAACGTCGAGGGGACAGGCCTTTTCGGGTAACTATGGCTACACCTTC
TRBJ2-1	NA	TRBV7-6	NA	CASNPGAGSSYNEQFF	TGTGCCAGCAACCCCGGGGCGGGCAGCTCCTACAATGAGCAGTTCTTC
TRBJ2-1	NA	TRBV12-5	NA	CASGLVTGVIEQFF	TGTGCTAGTGGTTTGGTAACGGGGGTTATCGAGCAGTTCTTC
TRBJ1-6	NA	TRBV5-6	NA	CASSTSYLSPLHF	TGTGCCAGCAGCACCAGTTACCTTTCACCCCTCCACTTT
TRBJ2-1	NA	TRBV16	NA	CASSQRVWRSYNEQFF	TGTGCCAGCAGCCAACGCGTTTGGCGCTCCTACAATGAGCAGTTCTTC
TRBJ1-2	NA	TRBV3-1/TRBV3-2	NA	CASSQASHYGYTF	TGTGCCAGCAGCCAGGCCTCTCACTATGGCTACACCTTC
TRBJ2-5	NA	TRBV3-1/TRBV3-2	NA	CASSQRGETQYF	TGTGCCAGCAGCCAGCGGGGAGAGACCCAGTACTTC
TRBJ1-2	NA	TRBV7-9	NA	CASSLDPGGQLLYGYTF	TGTGCCAGCAGCTTAGATCCGGGGGGCCAACTCCTCTATGGCTACACCTTC
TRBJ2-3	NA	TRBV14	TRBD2	CASSQVAGVLDTQYF	TGTGCCAGCAGCCAAGTAGCGGGAGTGTTAGATACGCAGTATTTT
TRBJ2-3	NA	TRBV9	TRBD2	CASSVSGRGADTQYF	TGTGCCAGCAGCGTGAGCGGGAGAGGGGCAGATACGCAGTATTTT
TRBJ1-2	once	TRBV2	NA	CASSEVFFTNYGYTF	TGTGCCAGCAGTGAAGTCTTCTTTACTAACTATGGCTACACCTTC
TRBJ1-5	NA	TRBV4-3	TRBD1	CASSQDQGGNQPQHF	TGCGCCAGCAGCCAAGATCAGGGGGGCAATCAGCCCCAGCATTTT
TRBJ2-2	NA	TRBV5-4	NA	CASSLAGQGGTGELFF	TGTGCCAGCAGCTTGGCAGGTCAGGGGGGCACCGGGGAGCTGTTTTTT
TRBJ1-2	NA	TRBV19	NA	CASSPLVGGSRYGYTF	TGTGCCAGTAGTCCCCTTGTAGGCGGCAGCCGCTATGGCTACACCTTC
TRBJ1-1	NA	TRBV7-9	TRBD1	CASSLAPQGATDTEAFF	TGTGCCAGCAGCTTAGCCCCCCAGGGGGCAACGGACACTGAAGCTTTCTTT
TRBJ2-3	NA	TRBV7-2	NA	CASSLNRITDTQYF	TGTGCCAGCAGCTTAAACCGCATCACAGATACGCAGTATTTT
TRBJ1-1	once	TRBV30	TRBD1	CAWNKQGIEAFF	TGTGCCTGGAACAAACAGGGGATTGAAGCTTTCTTT
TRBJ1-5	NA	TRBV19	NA	CASSTPPGQPQHF	TGTGCCAGTAGTACCCCCCCCGGGCAGCCCCAGCATTTT